This TCR beta chain was identified during a study of vaccination effects on CD4 cells after COVID-19. With respect to this clone: The antigen is unknown.

Ahead of sequencing, the ViraFEST assay grew antigen-specific CD4+ T cells using viral peptide pools. At the end of about 10 days of culture, CD4+ T cells were isolated. Nucleocapsid antibody tests were negative, and the vaccine recipients had no prior SARS-CoV-2 infection. For each well, a few million PBMC were cultured with around 9.8 IU/ml IL-2 and approximately 10 ug/ml peptides. Replacing half the medium with IL-2 medium was done on days 3 and 7. Overall study results and limits: Marked clonal contraction of infection- and vaccine-induced clones was seen late after vaccination. Common cold coronavirus cross-reactivity was shown by only 1 of 255 vaccine-induced clones in healthy vaccinees.

Sequencing used immunoSEQ multiplex PCR; TCRdb keeps in-frame clones, though not all of them. The table lists tens of thousands of clones, approximately 70% of them singletons. Trimming cost V 2 bases and J 5 bases, with 10 bases left between them. This CDR3 spans 13 amino acids. Germline assignment: CDR1 SGHTA and CDR2 FQGNSA. The sequencing here drew on CD4+ T cells from PBMCs cultured with SARS-CoV-2 spike peptides, taken before COVID-19 vaccination. The chain joins TRBV7-2 to TRBJ2-7; the D gene could be TRBD1 or TRBD2 (5 bases each). The clonotype comes from a human donor who received a COVID-19 vaccine. The CDR3 here is CASSLRGTHEQYF. CDR3 sequence (DNA): TGTGCCAGCAGCTTACGAGGGACCCACGAGCAGTACTTC. Complete variable domain (other parts from reference TRBV7-2 and TRBJ2-7): GAGVSQSPSNKVTEKGKDVELRCDPISGHTALYWYRQSLGQGLEFLIYFQGNSAPDKSGLPSDRFSAERTGGSVSTLTIQRTQQEDSAVYLCASSLRGTHEQYFGPGTRLTVT.